This T cell receptor (beta chain) was captured by sequencing in a study of beta chain features in type 1 diabetes. Study-wide points: Shorter TCRB CDR3s, moderately but significantly so, marked every one of the four CD4+ subsets in Type 1 diabetes patients.

Sequencing targeted expressed TCRB transcripts, as all isolated RNA had been reverse transcribed. Only in-frame clones appear in the TCRdb table, and some are missing; sequencing was by immunoSEQ multiplex PCR. The sample lists about 270,000 clones, around an eighth occurring once. CDR3 length: 17 amino acids. Germline values: CDR1 MDHEN, CDR2 SYDVKM. The V gene end was trimmed by 2 bases and the J gene end by 1 base; junction bases not matched to a gene: 10. This clone was seen a handful of times. The antigen is undetermined. The material sequenced was naive CD4+ T cells from blood. The J gene is TRBJ2-7, the V gene TRBV28; 8 positions agree with TRBD2. This receptor was identified in a young man with type 1 diabetes. CDR3 residues: CASSLGGLAGGSYEQYF. Written as DNA, the CDR3 is TGTGCCAGCAGTTTAGGAGGGCTGGCGGGAGGTTCCTACGAGCAGTACTTC. Full variable domain (missing parts from reference TRBV28 and TRBJ2-7): DVKVTQSSRYLVKRTGEKVFLECVQDMDHENMFWYRQDPGLGLRLIYFSYDVKMKEKGDIPEGYSVSREKKERFSLILESASTNQTSMYLCASSLGGLAGGSYEQYFGPGTRLTVT.